Below, 9 T cell receptor beta chains from the same sample are listed, as sequenced in a study of OX40 agonist ivuxolimab in advanced cancers. Assay used: immunoSEQ multiplex PCR; TCRdb lists only in-frame clones, some missing. The sample has about 45,000 clones, roughly 88% seen once; the top ten hold 15% to 20%. This material consisted of CD4+ or CD8+ T cells sorted from blood, taken in a trial of the OX40 agonist ivuxolimab. All receptors come from an adult with an advanced solid tumor such as melanoma, head and neck, liver or kidney cancer.

This clone was picked up a small number of times. This chain connects TRBV6-1 to TRBJ2-5; 7 bases align to TRBD1. This CDR3 contains 17 residues. J lost 2 bases, V lost 2 bases, and 11 bases had no gene match. CDR1 is MNHNS, CDR2 SASEGT, per germline. The CDR3 DNA follows: TGTGCCAGCAGTGAACTGCCCAGGGACAGCTGGCAAGAGACCCAGTACTTC. As protein: CASSELPRDSWQETQYF.

The chain uses TRBV7-2 and TRBJ1-4; tentatively, D is TRBD1 (6 bases). Germline assignment: CDR1 SGHTA and CDR2 FQGNSA. The CDR3 runs to 15 residues. Trimming cost V 5 bases and J 6 bases, with 16 bases left between them. In DNA, the CDR3 is TGTGCCAGCAGCCGTTACACAGGGAGTCATGAAAAACTGTTTTTT. This translates into CASSRYTGSHEKLFF.

About this clone itself: A junction end diverges from the germline sequence, so it may reflect a read error. The J gene is TRBJ2-7, the V gene TRBV2, with a weak D call TRBD1 (5 bases). Germline CDR1 is SNHLY and CDR2 is FYNNEI. The CDR3 is made up of 10 amino acids. The CDR3 DNA reads as TGTGCCAGCAGAACCCAGGGCCCGGCCTTC. Its translation is CASRTQGPAF.

This sequence joins TRBV5-4 and TRBJ2-1; the match to TRBD2 covers 7 bases. Germline V CDR1 and CDR2: SGHNT, YYREEE (reference sequence). J gave up 6 bases and V 1 base, and 4 bases lay outside the gene matches. This CDR3 comprises 14 residues. CDR3 loop: CASSLMGGFNEQFF. Here the CDR3 DNA reads TGTGCCAGCAGCTTGATGGGGGGGTTCAATGAGCAGTTCTTC.

This rearrangement joins TRBV2 to TRBJ2-5; TRBD2 is a possible D gene (6 bases). The J call is doubtful: the DNA matches TRBJ2-7 better. Germline V gene sequence: CDR1 SNHLY, CDR2 FYNNEI. The CDR3 contains 14 residues. The CDR3 sequence is CASISGGESYEQYF. The CDR3 DNA follows: TGTGCCAGCATTTCAGGAGGGGAGTCCTACGAGCAGTACTTC.

The J gene is TRBJ1-1, the V gene TRBV28; weak D call: TRBD1 (6 bases). Per germline, CDR1 MDHEN and CDR2 SYDVKM. CDR3 length: 18 amino acids. V was clipped by 1 base and J by 1 base, with 19 bases between them. This CDR3 is CASSLSQQGYTPNTEAFF. The CDR3, as DNA: TGTGCCAGCAGTTTATCCCAACAGGGTTACACCCCGAACACTGAAGCTTTCTTT.

The chain uses TRBV5-8 and TRBJ2-1, with 11 bases aligning to TRBD2. V shed 7 bases, J shed 0 bases, and the junction held 9 bases outside the gene matches. The CDR3 runs 17 residues. Germline assignment: CDR1 SGHTS and CDR2 YDEGEE. The CDR3 is CASLWLAGGRSYNEQFF. The CDR3 bases are TGTGCCAGCTTGTGGCTAGCGGGAGGACGCTCCTACAATGAGCAGTTCTTC.

The gene calls are TRBV27 and TRBJ2-7; D is possibly TRBD1 (6 bases). Trimming left V 2 bases short and J 3 bases short, with 11 bases between. The CDR3 is 14 residues long. Per germline, CDR1 MNHEY and CDR2 SMNVEV (reference sequence). CDR3 residues: CASSLAGTFYEQYF. The CDR3 region has the DNA TGTGCCAGCAGTTTAGCCGGGACATTCTACGAGCAGTACTTC.

V is TRBV7-9 and J is TRBJ2-5; the D gene could be TRBD1 or TRBD2 (6 bases each). Trimming removed 5 bases at V and 1 base at J, with 8 bases between. Germline V gene data show CDR1 as SEHNR and CDR2 as FQNEAQ (reference sequence). This CDR3 spans 13 amino acids. The CDR3: CASSRGVQETQYF. In nucleotides, the CDR3 is TGTGCCAGCAGCAGGGGGGTCCAAGAGACCCAGTACTTC. The complete variable domain, with remaining parts taken from reference TRBV7-9 and TRBJ2-5, reads DTGVSQNPRHKITKRGQNVTFRCDPISEHNRLYWYRQTLGQGPEFLTYFQNEAQLEKSRLLSDRFSAERPKGSFSTLEIQRTEQGDSAMYLCASSRGVQETQYFGPGTRLLVL.